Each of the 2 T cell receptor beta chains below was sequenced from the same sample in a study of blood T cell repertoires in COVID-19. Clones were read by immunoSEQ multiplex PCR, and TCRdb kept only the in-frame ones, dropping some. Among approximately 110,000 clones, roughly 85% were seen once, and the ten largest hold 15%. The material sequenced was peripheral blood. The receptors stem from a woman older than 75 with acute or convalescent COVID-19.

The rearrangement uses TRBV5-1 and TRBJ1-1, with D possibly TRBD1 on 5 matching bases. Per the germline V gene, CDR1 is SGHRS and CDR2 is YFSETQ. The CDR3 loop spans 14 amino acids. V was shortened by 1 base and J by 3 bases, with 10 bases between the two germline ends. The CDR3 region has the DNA TGCGCCAGCAGCTTGAGGGCCAGGGACACTGAAGCTTTCTTT. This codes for CASSLRARDTEAFF.

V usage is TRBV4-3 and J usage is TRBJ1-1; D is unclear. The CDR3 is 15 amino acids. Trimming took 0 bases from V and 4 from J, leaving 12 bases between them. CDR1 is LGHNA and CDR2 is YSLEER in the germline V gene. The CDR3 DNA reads TGCGCCAGCAGCCAAGATAAGAGGGTGGGCACTGAAGCTTTCTTT. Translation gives CASSQDKRVGTEAFF.